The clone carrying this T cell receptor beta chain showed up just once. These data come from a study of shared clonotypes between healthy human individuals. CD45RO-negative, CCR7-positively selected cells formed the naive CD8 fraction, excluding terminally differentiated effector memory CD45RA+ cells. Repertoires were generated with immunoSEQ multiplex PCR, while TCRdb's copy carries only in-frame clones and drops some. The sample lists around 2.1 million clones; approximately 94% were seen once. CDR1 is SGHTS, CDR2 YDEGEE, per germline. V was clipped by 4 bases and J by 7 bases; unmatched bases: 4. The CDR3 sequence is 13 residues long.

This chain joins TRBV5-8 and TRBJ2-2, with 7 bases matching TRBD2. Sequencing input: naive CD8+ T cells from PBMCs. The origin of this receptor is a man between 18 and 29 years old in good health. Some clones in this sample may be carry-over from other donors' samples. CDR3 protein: CASSAGGNGELFF. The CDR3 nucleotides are TGTGCCAGCAGCGCCGGGGGGAACGGGGAGCTGTTTTTT.